Sequencing of this T cell receptor beta chain was carried out in a study of shared clonotypes between healthy human individuals. Libraries were prepared by immunoSEQ multiplex PCR; TCRdb keeps only in-frame clonotypes and omits some of them. The sample gives some 740,000 clones, over 90% of which show up once; around 24% is in the top ten. Naivety among CD8 cells was defined by CD45RO negativity and positive CCR7 selection, thereby excluding terminally differentiated effector memory CD45RA+ cells. Every contributor of samples was a Caucasian grown-up residing in Nashville, Tennessee. As concerns this clone: Its antigen is unidentified.

Study-level results: The sharing of 5% to 5.5% of naive CD4 clonotypes was seen across several donors. Clonotypes not shared had lower generation probabilities than those common to all four donors.

The sequence was collected from a man younger than 40 in good health. Material for sequencing was naive CD8+ T cells sorted from blood.

CDR3 sequence reads: CASSYGQRSYEQYF. The CDR3 nucleotides are TGCGCCAGCAGCTATGGACAGCGATCCTACGAGCAGTACTTC. The chain carries TRBV4-3 and TRBJ2-7; D perhaps matches TRBD1 (6 bases). Trimming removed 5 bases from V and 1 base from J, with 12 bases in between. CDR3 length equals 14 residues. The germline gives CDR1 LGHNA, CDR2 YSLEER.